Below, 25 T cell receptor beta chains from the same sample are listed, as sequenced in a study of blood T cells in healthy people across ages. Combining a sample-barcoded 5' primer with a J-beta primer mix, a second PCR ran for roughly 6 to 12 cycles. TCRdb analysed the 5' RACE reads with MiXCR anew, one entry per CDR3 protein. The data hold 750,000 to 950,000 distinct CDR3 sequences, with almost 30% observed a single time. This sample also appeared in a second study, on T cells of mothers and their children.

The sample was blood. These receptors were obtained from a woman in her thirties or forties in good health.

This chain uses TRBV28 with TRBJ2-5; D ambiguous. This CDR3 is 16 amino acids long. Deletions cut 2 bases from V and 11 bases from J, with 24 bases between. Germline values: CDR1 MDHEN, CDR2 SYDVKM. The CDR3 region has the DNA TGTGCCAGCAGTTTACACAGTTCATCCTACCTCTACCAGCAGTACTTC. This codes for CASSLHSSSYLYQQYF.

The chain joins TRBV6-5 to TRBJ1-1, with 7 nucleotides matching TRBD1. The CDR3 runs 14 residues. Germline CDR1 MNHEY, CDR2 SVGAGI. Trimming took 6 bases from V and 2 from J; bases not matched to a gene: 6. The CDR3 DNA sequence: TGTGCCAGCAGGGAAGGACAGGTAAACACTGAAGCTTTCTTT. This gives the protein CASREGQVNTEAFF.

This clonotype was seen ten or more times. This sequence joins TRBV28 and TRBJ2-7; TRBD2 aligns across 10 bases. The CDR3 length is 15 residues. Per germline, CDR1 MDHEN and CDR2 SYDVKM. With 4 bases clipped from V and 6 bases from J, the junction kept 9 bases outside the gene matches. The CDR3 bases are TGTGCCAGCAGTTCCGCTGGGACTAGCGTCCCCGAGCAGTACTTC. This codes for CASSSAGTSVPEQYF.

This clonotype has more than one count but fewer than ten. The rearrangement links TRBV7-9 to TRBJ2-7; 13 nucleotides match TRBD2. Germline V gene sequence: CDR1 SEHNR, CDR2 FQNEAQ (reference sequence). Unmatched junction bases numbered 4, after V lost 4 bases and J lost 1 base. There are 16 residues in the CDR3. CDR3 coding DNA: TGTGCCAGCAGCTCGACTAGCGGGGGGCGGTCCTACGAGCAGTACTTC. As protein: CASSSTSGGRSYEQYF.

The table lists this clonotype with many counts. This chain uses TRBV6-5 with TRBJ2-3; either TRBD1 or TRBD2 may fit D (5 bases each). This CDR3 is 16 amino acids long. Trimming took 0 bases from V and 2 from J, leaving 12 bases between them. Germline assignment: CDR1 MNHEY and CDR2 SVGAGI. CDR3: CASSYSGTESTDTQYF. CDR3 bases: TGTGCCAGCAGTTACTCCGGGACCGAATCCACAGATACGCAGTATTTT.

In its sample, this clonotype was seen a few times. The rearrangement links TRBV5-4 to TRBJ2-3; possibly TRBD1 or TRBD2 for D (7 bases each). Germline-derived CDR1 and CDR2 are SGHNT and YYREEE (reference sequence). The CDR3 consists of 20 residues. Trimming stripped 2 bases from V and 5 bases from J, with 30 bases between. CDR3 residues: CASSLKGGQMRDRVKDTQYF. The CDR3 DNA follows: TGTGCCAGCAGCTTAAAGGGGGGGCAAATGCGAGACAGGGTCAAAGATACGCAGTATTTT.

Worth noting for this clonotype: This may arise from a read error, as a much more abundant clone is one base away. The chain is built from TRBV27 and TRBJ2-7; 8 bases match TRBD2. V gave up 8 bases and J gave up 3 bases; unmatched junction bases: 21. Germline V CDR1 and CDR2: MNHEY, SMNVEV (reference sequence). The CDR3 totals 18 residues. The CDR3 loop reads CASGLKPPTGGDCYEQYF. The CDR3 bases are TGTGCCAGCGGACTAAAACCTCCGACGGGGGGGGATTGCTACGAGCAGTACTTC.

The CDR3 DNA reads TGCGCCAGCAGGGACGGGACTTTCTCTGGAAACACCATATATTTT. It codes for CASRDGTFSGNTIYF. This chain uses TRBV5-1 with TRBJ1-3; maybe TRBD1 (5 bases). The V and J ends lost 5 bases and 0 bases respectively, with 12 bases between them. Germline lookup yields CDR1 SGHRS and CDR2 YFSETQ. This CDR3 is 15 amino acids long.

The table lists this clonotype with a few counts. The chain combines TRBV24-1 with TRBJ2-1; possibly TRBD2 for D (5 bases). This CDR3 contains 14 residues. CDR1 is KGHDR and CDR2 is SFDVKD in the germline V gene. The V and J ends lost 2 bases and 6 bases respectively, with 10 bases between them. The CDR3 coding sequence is TGTGCCACCAGTGATTCTGACTACCTCAATGAGCAGTTCTTC. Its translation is CATSDSDYLNEQFF.

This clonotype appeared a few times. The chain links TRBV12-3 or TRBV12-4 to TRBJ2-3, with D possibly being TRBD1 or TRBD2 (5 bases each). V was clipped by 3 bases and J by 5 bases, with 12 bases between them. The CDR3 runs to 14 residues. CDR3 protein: CASSFGDGGDTQYF. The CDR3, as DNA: TGTGCCAGCAGTTTTGGGGACGGAGGAGATACGCAGTATTTT.

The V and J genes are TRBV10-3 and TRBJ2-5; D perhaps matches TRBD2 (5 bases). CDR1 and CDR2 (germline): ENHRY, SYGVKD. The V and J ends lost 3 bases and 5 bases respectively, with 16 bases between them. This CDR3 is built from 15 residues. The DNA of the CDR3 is TGTGCCATCAGTGATCCCCCGACAAGGACTGAGACCCAGTACTTC. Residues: CAISDPPTRTETQYF.

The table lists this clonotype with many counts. The chain's CDR3 is CASSQDSYEQFF. The CDR3 bases are TGTGCCAGCAGTCAAGACAGCTATGAGCAGTTCTTC. The chain combines TRBV28 with TRBJ2-1; maybe TRBD1 (5 bases). In germline, CDR1 is MDHEN, CDR2 SYDVKM. V was trimmed by 5 bases and J by 8 bases, leaving 10 bases between them. This CDR3 region has 12 residues.

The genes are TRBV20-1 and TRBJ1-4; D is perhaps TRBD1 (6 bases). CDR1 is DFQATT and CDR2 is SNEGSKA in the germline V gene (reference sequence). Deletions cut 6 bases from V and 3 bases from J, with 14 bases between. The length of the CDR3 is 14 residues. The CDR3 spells CSATGYLANEKLFF. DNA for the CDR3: TGCAGTGCCACAGGGTATCTAGCTAATGAAAAACTGTTTTTT.

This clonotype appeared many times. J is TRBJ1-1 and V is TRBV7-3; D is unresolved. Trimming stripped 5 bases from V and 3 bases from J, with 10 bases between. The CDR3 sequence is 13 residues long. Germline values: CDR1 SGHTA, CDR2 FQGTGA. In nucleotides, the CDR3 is TGTGCCAGCAGCGTTTCTAAGGACACTGAAGCTTTCTTT. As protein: CASSVSKDTEAFF.

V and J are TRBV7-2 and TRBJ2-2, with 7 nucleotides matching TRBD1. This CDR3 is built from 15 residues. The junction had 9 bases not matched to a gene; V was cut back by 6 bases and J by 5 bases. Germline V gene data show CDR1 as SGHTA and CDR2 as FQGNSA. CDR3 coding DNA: TGTGCCAGCAGACCCCTAACCAGGGGGACCGGGGAGCTGTTTTTT. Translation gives CASRPLTRGTGELFF.

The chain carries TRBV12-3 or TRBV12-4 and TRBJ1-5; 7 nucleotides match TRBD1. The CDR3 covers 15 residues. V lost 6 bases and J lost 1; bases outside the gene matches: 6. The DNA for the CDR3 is TGTGCCAGCAGCGACAGGGTTCTGAGCAATCAGCCCCAGCATTTT. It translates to CASSDRVLSNQPQHF.

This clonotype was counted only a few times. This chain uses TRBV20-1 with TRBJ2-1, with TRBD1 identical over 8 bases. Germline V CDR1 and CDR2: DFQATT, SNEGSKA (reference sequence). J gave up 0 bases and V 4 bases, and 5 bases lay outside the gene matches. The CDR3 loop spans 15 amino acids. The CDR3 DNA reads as TGCAGTGCTATTCGTACAGGGGGCTCCTACAATGAGCAGTTCTTC. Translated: CSAIRTGGSYNEQFF.

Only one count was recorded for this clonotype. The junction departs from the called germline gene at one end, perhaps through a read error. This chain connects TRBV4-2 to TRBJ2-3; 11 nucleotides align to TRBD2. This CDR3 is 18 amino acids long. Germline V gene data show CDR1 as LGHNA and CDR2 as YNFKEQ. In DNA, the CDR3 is TGTGCCAGCAGCCAAGACCCCACTAGCGGGGGCCTCACAGATACGCGGTATTTT. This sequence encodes CASSQDPTSGGLTDTRYF.

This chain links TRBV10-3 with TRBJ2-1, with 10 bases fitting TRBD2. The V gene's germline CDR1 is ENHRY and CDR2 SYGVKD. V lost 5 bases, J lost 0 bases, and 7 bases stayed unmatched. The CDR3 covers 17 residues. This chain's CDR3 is CAISPSGGQSSYNEQFF. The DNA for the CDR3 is TGTGCCATCAGTCCTAGCGGGGGCCAGAGCTCCTACAATGAGCAGTTCTTC.

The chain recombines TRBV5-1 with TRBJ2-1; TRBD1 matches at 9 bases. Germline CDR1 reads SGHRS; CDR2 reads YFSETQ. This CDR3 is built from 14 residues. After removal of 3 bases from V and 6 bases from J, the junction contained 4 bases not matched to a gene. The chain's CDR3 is CASSWDRASNEQFF. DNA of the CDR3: TGCGCCAGCAGCTGGGACAGGGCAAGCAATGAGCAGTTCTTC.

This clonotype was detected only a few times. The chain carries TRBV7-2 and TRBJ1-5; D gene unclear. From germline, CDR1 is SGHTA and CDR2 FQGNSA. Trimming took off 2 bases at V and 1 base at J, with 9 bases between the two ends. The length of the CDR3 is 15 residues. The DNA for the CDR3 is TGTGCCAGCAGCTTAAGTTTAGGCAGCAATCAGCCCCAGCATTTT. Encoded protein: CASSLSLGSNQPQHF.

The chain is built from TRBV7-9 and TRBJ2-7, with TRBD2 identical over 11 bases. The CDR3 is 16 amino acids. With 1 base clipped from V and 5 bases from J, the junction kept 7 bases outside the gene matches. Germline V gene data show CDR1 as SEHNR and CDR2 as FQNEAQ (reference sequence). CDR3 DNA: TGTGCCAGCAGCTTAGAGGTAGCGGGGGGGAGGAACGAGCAGTACTTC. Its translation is CASSLEVAGGRNEQYF.

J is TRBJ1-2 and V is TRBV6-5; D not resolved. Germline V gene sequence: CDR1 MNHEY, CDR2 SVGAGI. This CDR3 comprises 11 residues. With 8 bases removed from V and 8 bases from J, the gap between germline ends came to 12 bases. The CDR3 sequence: CASGGRRGYTF. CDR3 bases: TGTGCCAGCGGTGGACGTCGGGGCTACACCTTC.

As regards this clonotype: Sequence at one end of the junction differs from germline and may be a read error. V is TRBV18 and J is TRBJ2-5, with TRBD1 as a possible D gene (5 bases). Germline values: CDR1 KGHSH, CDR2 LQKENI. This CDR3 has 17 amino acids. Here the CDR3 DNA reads TGTACCAGCTCACCAATCGTCTCCGCGACAGATCAAGAGACCCAGTACTTC. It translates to CTSSPIVSATDQETQYF. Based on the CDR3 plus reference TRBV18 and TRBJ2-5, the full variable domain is NAGVMQNPRHLVRRRGQEARLRCSPMKGHSHVYWYRQLPEEGLKFMVYLQKENIIDESGMPKERFSAEFPKEGPSILRIQQVVRGDSAAYFCTSSPIVSATDQETQYFGPGTRLLVL.

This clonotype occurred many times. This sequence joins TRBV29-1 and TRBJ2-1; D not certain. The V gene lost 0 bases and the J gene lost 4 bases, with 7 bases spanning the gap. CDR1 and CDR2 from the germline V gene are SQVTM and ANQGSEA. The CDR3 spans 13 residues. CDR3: CSVEDDKYNEQFF. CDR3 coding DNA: TGCAGCGTTGAAGATGACAAGTACAATGAGCAGTTCTTC.